Detailed here is one TCR beta chain. The junction differs from germline at one of its ends, possibly a read error. The time point here: newly diagnosed GD, antithyroid drugs for less than 3 months. PBMC-derived RNA was used for the TCR library. These data are taken from a study of regulatory T cells in long-lasting Graves disease. According to the study, TCR beta libraries were built with iRepertoire HTBI primers and CDR3-region Arm-PCR. TCRdb itself ran the multiplex PCR reads through MiXCR, one entry per CDR3 protein. The data contain about 200,000 distinct CDR3 sequences, roughly 18% of them seen just once; the ten biggest clones take up about 12%. These sequences were also reported in another study, on T cells in Graves' hyperthyroidism and ophthalmopathy. That report adds: An initial round of RT-PCR targeting the TCR CDR3 relied on the HTBI primer set. Blood held most thyroid clonotypes expanded above 0.001 frequency.

The TCR originated in a woman under 40 with Graves disease. Sequencing was performed on peripheral blood mononuclear cells (PBMCs), taken at new diagnosis, from a patient treated with antithyroid drugs.

CDR3 sequence: CAGSYSRDRLGYEQFF. The DNA of the CDR3 is TGTGCCGGCAGTTACTCGAGGGACAGGCTCGGATATGAGCAGTTCTTC. V gene TRBV6-5 combines with J gene TRBJ2-1, with 8 nucleotides matching TRBD1. Germline V gene sequence: CDR1 MNHEY, CDR2 SVGAGI. This CDR3 contains 16 residues.